This TCR beta chain is drawn from a study of T cells after yellow fever vaccination. Overall study results and limits: Contaminating bulk clonotypes could be abundant in FACS-sorted repertoires.

Deletions cut 5 bases from V and 7 bases from J, with 17 bases between. The germline CDR1 and CDR2 sequences are SEHNR and FQNEAQ (reference sequence). The length of the CDR3 is 14 residues. TCRdb itself ran the 5' RACE reads through MiXCR, one entry per CDR3 protein. The sample lists about 75,000 distinct CDR3 sequences, about 7.7% occurring once. The table lists this clonotype with many counts. Its antigen is currently unknown. The sequenced sample was CD8+ T cells sorted from PBMCs, obtained about 10 days after the first yellow fever vaccination. The chain recombines TRBV7-9 with TRBJ1-2; perhaps TRBD1 as D (5 bases). This TCR was recovered from a man younger than 35 who received the YFV17D yellow fever vaccine. The CDR3 nucleotides read TGTGCCAGCAGCCCAACTTTAACAGGAGGTGGCTACACCTTC. It encodes CASSPTLTGGGYTF.